A selection of T cell receptor beta chains follows, all from one sample in a study of CD8 T cells in ankylosing spondylitis. MiXCR, run by TCRdb on the 5' RACE reads, gives a single entry per CDR3 protein. The sample has roughly 250,000 distinct CDR3 sequences, around 9.1% seen once. Material: blood, either unsorted or a sorted T cell fraction (not recorded which). The receptors were sampled from a male donor with ankylosing spondylitis or in good health (not recorded which). CDR3s include the opening cysteine and the closing phenylalanine or tryptophan.

>TRBJ2-7|TRBV20-1
CSAIPRDVNSYEQYF
>TRBJ2-7|TRBV2
CASSMRSYEQYF
>TRBJ2-1|TRBV20-1
CSARDGGLERLNEQFF
>TRBJ2-1|TRBV30
CAWSNYNEQFF
>TRBJ2-4|TRBV3-1
CASRPGGGNIQYF
>TRBJ2-1|TRBV5-1
CASARASGRSNEQFF
>TRBJ1-1|TRBV4-2
CASSQAVIVGGNTEAFF
>TRBJ2-3|TRBV5-1
CASSLESPTDTQYF
>TRBJ1-1|TRBV20-1
CSARVTGTGFTEAFF
>TRBJ2-5|TRBV29-1
CSVEGDETQYF
>TRBJ2-5|TRBV10-3
CAISEGGETQYF
>TRBJ2-3|TRBV4-3
CASSQGVMRSDTQYF
>TRBJ2-7|TRBV7-9
CASSQGGNLREQYF
>TRBJ2-2|TRBV6-5
CASSYSPGGTGELFF
>TRBJ2-5|TRBV12-3/TRBV12-4
CASSWRTDFQETQYF
>TRBJ1-2|TRBV7-2
CASSTTGDNYGYTF
>TRBJ1-1|TRBV5-1
CASSLTDSSEAFF
>TRBJ2-7|TRBV6-5
CASSYGAGGRSYEQYF
>TRBJ2-5|TRBV27
CASRGTGRETQYF
>TRBJ1-2|TRBV20-1
CRPGQASNYGYTF
>TRBJ1-2|TRBV9
CASTRSGTGALNYGYTF
>TRBJ1-1|TRBV4-2
CASSQWSRADTEAFF
>TRBJ1-5|TRBV20-1
CSARSIGTDNQPQHF